The 5 T cell receptor beta chains below come from one sample, sequenced in a study of T cell repertoires in cytomegalovirus infection. Each CDR3 protein gets one entry after TCRdb re-called the reads with MiXCR. The table records around 630,000 distinct CDR3 sequences, less than 25% of them present only once. The sample comprised CD8+ T cells from PBMCs. The source of these receptors is a human donor in good health (CMV status not recorded). Some clones in this sample may be carry-over from other donors' samples.

A note on this clonotype: This may arise from a read error, as a much more abundant clone is one base away. V gene TRBV7-6 combines with J gene TRBJ2-1; D gene unclear. The CDR3 sequence is 13 residues long. Germline CDR1 reads SGHVS; CDR2 reads FNYEAQ. The CDR3 is CAGSNPLWDEQFF. The CDR3 DNA follows: TGTGCCGGCAGCAACCCCCTCTGGGATGAGCAGTTCTTC.

This clonotype was recorded many times. This chain uses TRBV7-9 with TRBJ2-3; no clear D. This CDR3 has 17 amino acids. The germline V and J ends were trimmed by 2 bases and 3 bases, with 18 bases remaining between them. Germline lookup yields CDR1 SEHNR and CDR2 FQNEAQ (reference sequence). The CDR3: CASSLSSSVLGTDTQYF. The DNA for the CDR3 is TGTGCCAGCAGCTTAAGTTCTTCCGTCTTGGGGACAGATACGCAGTATTTT.

For this clonotype: A much bigger clone sits one base away, suggesting this may be a read error. The rearrangement joins TRBV7-2 to TRBJ2-3; 8 bases align to TRBD2. This CDR3 region has 17 residues. V was clipped by 5 bases and J by 5 bases; unmatched bases: 15. Germline CDR1 SGHTA, CDR2 FQGNSA. The CDR3 region has the DNA TGTACCAGCAGCCGTTTTTCTGGCGGGGGGAGGGTAGATACGCAGTATTTT. Protein product: CTSSRFSGGGRVDTQYF.

The sample holds a few counts of this clonotype. The chain has TRBV27 and TRBJ2-7; 7 bases are shared with TRBD1. The CDR3 contains 15 residues. V was clipped by 8 bases and J by 6 bases; unmatched bases: 16. Per the germline V gene, CDR1 is MNHEY and CDR2 is SMNVEV (reference sequence). CDR3 nucleotides: TGTGCCAGCCAAGGGGGCAGGGCGAACCCGTTCGAGCAGTACTTC. This gives the protein CASQGGRANPFEQYF.

In its sample, this clonotype was seen a few times. The chain couples TRBV5-6 to TRBJ2-7, with D hard to call. This CDR3 has 14 residues. The V end lost 2 bases, the J end lost 1 base, and 10 bases lay between the germline ends. Germline CDR1 reads SGHDT; CDR2 reads YYEEEE. CDR3 region: CASSLPIRSYEQYV. CDR3 bases: TGTGCCAGCAGCTTACCTATTCGTTCCTACGAGCAGTACGTC.